This T cell receptor beta chain was captured in a study of early T cells in non-severe SARS-CoV-2 infection. Overall study: Bulk RNA isolated from unsorted whole blood underwent sequencing; chains were not paired. Study-wide findings and caveats: In VDJdb matching, anti-spike CD8 responses were favored while private and CD4 specificities went missing.

Each single cDNA molecule received a unique molecular identifier. TCRdb re-called the 5' RACE reads with MiXCR, one entry per CDR3 protein. The sample includes 53,000 or so distinct CDR3 sequences, about 7.4% of them seen just once. This clonotype was detected many times. The antigen remains undetermined. Sample: whole blood. The sequence came from an adult who was a healthcare worker with PCR-confirmed SARS-CoV-2 infection or an uninfected control (not recorded which).

DNA for the CDR3: TGCAGTGCTAGAAAGCCCGGGACAGGGAGCCACCAGCCCCAGCATTTT. Translating it yields CSARKPGTGSHQPQHF. The gene calls are TRBV20-1 and TRBJ1-5, with 9 bases matching TRBD1. The CDR3 covers 16 residues. After removal of 2 bases from V and 7 bases from J, the junction contained 12 bases not matched to a gene. Germline V gives CDR1 DFQATT, CDR2 SNEGSKA (reference sequence).